The clone carrying this TCR beta chain was detected only a few times. What it binds is not known. The V gene's germline CDR1 is KGHSY and CDR2 FQNENV. J gave up 10 bases and V 4 bases, and 6 bases lay outside the gene matches. CDR3 length: 14 residues. This sample was included in a study of a mutant IDH1 vaccine in newly diagnosed glioma. About the research overall: Vaccine dosing followed radiotherapy by 4-6 weeks, or accompanied temozolomide cycles. The earlier regimen, radiotherapy, temozolomide, or both, was most often both. The study's findings and limits: It was 85% to 95% of patients that developed vaccine-induced immune responses.

Sequenced by immunoSEQ multiplex PCR; TCRdb stores in-frame clones only, minus some. The data contain 40,000 to 60,000 clones, around four fifths of them singletons. Documented time point: week 5, during vaccination. Each dose of the vaccine consisted of 300 ug of mutant IDH1 20-mer peptide, with topical imiquimod. The specimen comprised PBMCs, sampled from a glioma patient whose treatment included an IDH1 peptide vaccine. The sequence was collected from a woman aged 40 to 55 with glioma. V usage is TRBV16 and J usage is TRBJ1-6, with 8 bases matching TRBD1. CDR3 loop: CASSLGQGWSPLHF. Here the CDR3 DNA reads TGTGCCAGCAGCCTCGGACAGGGTTGGTCACCCCTCCACTTT.